These 10 T cell receptor beta chains originate from one sample sequenced in a study of control samples from healthy donors and cancer patients. Measured with immunoSEQ multiplex PCR; TCRdb has only the in-frame clones, and not every one. The data contain about 140,000 clones, about 89% of them singletons. The specimen was blood. The receptors were sampled from a man between 18 and 35 years old in good health.

This sequence joins TRBV5-4 and TRBJ2-5; 9 bases align to TRBD2. CDR3 length equals 15 residues. Germline V lookup: CDR1 SGHNT, CDR2 YYREEE (reference sequence). Trimming removed 4 bases from V and 5 bases from J; junction bases left unmatched: 9. The CDR3 protein is CASSRSGGLGETQYF. The CDR3 DNA follows: TGTGCCAGCAGCCGTAGCGGGGGTCTAGGGGAGACCCAGTACTTC.

Written as DNA, the CDR3 is TGTGCCAGCATAGCACAGGGTCGAACTGAAGCTTTCTTT. Translating it yields CASIAQGRTEAFF. The chain is built from TRBV2 and TRBJ1-1; D possibly corresponds to TRBD1 (6 bases). CDR1 and CDR2 from the germline V gene are SNHLY and FYNNEI. This CDR3 has 13 amino acids. Trimming took off 7 bases at V and 5 bases at J, with 14 bases between the two ends.

The CDR3 sequence: CASSEAGGVYQPQHF. The CDR3 coding sequence is TGTGCCAGCAGTGAAGCGGGCGGGGTGTACCAGCCCCAGCATTTT. The genes are TRBV6-1 and TRBJ1-5; D gene unclear. Germline V lookup: CDR1 MNHNS, CDR2 SASEGT. The CDR3 sequence is 15 residues long. V lost 0 bases and J lost 7, with 13 bases in between.

The J gene is TRBJ1-2, the V gene TRBV5-4; tentative D call: TRBD1 (6 bases). Trimming took 4 bases from V and 10 from J, leaving 32 bases between them. Germline values: CDR1 SGHNT, CDR2 YYREEE (reference sequence). This CDR3 spans 18 amino acids. The CDR3 here is CASSPLNIGGQAPSNYTF. In DNA, the CDR3 is TGTGCCAGCAGCCCCCTTAATATAGGGGGGCAGGCTCCTTCCAACTACACCTTC.

The CDR3: CSVDGTSNTYTF. The CDR3 DNA reads as TGCAGCGTCGATGGGACGTCAAACACCTACACCTTC. This chain connects TRBV29-1 to TRBJ1-2; tentatively, D is TRBD1 (5 bases). CDR3 size: 12 residues. Germline CDR1 SQVTM, CDR2 ANQGSEA. Trimming took off 6 bases at V and 10 bases at J, with 18 bases between the two ends. The variable domain in full, completed from reference TRBV29-1 and TRBJ1-2, reads SAVISQKPSRDICQRGTSLTIQCQVDSQVTMMFWYRQQPGQSLTLIATANQGSEATYESGFVIDKFPISRPNLTFSTLTVSNMSPEDSSIYLCSVDGTSNTYTFGSGTRLTVV.

This sequence joins TRBV4-1 and TRBJ1-6; D gene uncertain. Germline values: CDR1 MGHRA, CDR2 YSYEKL. The V and J ends lost 0 bases and 6 bases respectively, with 9 bases between them. This CDR3 has 15 residues. CDR3 in amino acids: CASSQDLAINSPLHF. CDR3 in DNA: TGCGCCAGCAGCCAAGATTTGGCAATTAATTCACCCCTCCACTTT.

The rearrangement joins TRBV30 to TRBJ2-5, with D tentatively TRBD1 or TRBD2 (6 bases each). V was trimmed by 3 bases and J by 4 bases, leaving 12 bases between them. Germline values: CDR1 GTSNPN, CDR2 SVGIG (reference sequence). This CDR3 is 13 amino acids long. In DNA form, the CDR3 reads TGTGCCTGGAGGACTAGGGGGAGAGAGACCCAGTACTTC. The encoded protein is CAWRTRGRETQYF.

The V and J genes are TRBV19 and TRBJ1-1, with D possibly TRBD1 on 5 matching bases. The CDR3 totals 15 residues. CDR1 and CDR2 (germline): LNHDA, SQIVND (reference sequence). V lost 3 bases to trimming and J lost 6 bases, with 17 bases between them. DNA of the CDR3: TGTGCCAGTAGTATGGTAGGGGCCCCACCACCTGAAGCTTTCTTT. It translates to CASSMVGAPPPEAFF.

The chain employs TRBV12-2 and TRBJ2-7; the D segment call TRBD2 is taken from the table without a DNA check. TRBV12-2 represents a pseudogene. The CDR3 has 15 amino acids. CDR3 sequence reads: CASPNRRGGPGEQYF. CDR3 coding DNA: TGTGCAAGTCCAAATAGGCGGGGGGGCCCGGGCGAGCAGTACTTC.

This chain links TRBV15 with TRBJ1-3; D possibly corresponds to TRBD1 (6 bases). Germline V lookup: CDR1 LNHNV, CDR2 YYDKDF (reference sequence). V was shortened by 2 bases and J by 0 bases, with 8 bases between the two germline ends. The CDR3 consists of 15 residues. CDR3 residues: CATSRKDSSGNTIYF. CDR3 nucleotide sequence: TGTGCCACCAGCAGAAAGGACAGCTCTGGAAACACCATATATTTT.